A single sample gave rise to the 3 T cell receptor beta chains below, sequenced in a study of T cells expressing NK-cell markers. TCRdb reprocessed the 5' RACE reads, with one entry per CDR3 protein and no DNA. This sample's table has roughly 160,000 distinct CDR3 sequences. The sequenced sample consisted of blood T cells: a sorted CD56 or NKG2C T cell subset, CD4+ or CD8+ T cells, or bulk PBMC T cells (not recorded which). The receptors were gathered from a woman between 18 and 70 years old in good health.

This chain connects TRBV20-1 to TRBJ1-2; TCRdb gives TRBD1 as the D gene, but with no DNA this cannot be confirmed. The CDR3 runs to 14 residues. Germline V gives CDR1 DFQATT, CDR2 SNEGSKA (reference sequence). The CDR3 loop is CSARVPLNRAGYTF.

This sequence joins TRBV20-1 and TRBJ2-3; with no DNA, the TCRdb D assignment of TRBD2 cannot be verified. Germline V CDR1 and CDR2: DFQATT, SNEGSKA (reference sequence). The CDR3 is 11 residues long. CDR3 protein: CSAPFSDTQYF.

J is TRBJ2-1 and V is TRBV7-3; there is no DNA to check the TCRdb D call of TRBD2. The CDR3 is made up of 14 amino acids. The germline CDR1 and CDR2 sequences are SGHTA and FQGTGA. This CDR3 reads CASSPGSGGEEQFF.